These T cell receptor beta chains were read from a single sample in a study of shared clonotypes between healthy human individuals. The table came from immunoSEQ multiplex PCR; TCRdb's copy has only in-frame clones and leaves some out. The profile shows fewer than 2.5 million clones, more than 85% of them singletons. Sequenced material: naive CD4+ T cells from PBMCs. The source of these receptors is a man between 18 and 35 years old in good health. Some clones in this sample may be carry-over from other donors' samples. The CDR3 runs from the conserved cysteine through the conserved F or W.

V gene: TRBV10-1
J gene: TRBJ2-1
CDR3 protein: CASSHPGQYEDEQFF

V gene: TRBV28
J gene: TRBJ1-5
CDR3 protein: CASSKGTGGYQPQHF

V gene: TRBV18
J gene: TRBJ2-5
CDR3 protein: CASSPGAPRETQYF

V gene: TRBV18
J gene: TRBJ1-4
CDR3 protein: CASSPGQGEKLFF

V gene: TRBV18
J gene: TRBJ2-2
CDR3 protein: CASSPQGTPNTGELFF

V gene: TRBV11-2
J gene: TRBJ2-7
CDR3 protein: CASSLEMQEVSYEQYF

V gene: TRBV6-4
J gene: TRBJ2-1
CDR3 protein: CASSALLASNEQFF

V gene: TRBV11-2
J gene: TRBJ2-5
CDR3 protein: CASSLAGGSGETQYF

V gene: TRBV7-3
J gene: TRBJ2-2
CDR3 protein: CASSLATANTGELFF

V gene: TRBV15
J gene: TRBJ2-2
CDR3 protein: CATTKAALSGELFF

V gene: TRBV6-6
J gene: TRBJ2-1
CDR3 protein: CASRRGREGYNEQFF

V gene: TRBV9
J gene: TRBJ2-2
CDR3 protein: CASSRTSGRAAGELFF

V gene: TRBV7-3
J gene: TRBJ1-1
CDR3 protein: CASSKDSNTEAFF

V gene: TRBV5-1
J gene: TRBJ1-1
CDR3 protein: CASSPRSRPGTEAFF

V gene: TRBV10-3
J gene: TRBJ2-2
CDR3 protein: CAISYTSGRYTGELFF

V gene: TRBV29-1
J gene: TRBJ1-4
CDR3 protein: CSVGVQINEKLFF

V gene: TRBV6-5
J gene: TRBJ2-3
CDR3 protein: CASSDANTDTQYF